These 15 T cell receptor beta chains were all obtained from the same sample, sequenced in a study of shared clonotypes between healthy human individuals. TCRdb's table, derived via immunoSEQ multiplex PCR, lists solely in-frame clones and lacks some. The sample lists nearly 1 million clones; 70% to 85% were seen once. Source material: memory CD4+ T cells sorted from blood. Noted subset: CD45RA-negative fraction. The receptors originated from a man aged 18 to 35 in good health.

The rearrangement links TRBV5-6 to TRBJ1-1; D is unresolved. Germline loops: CDR1 SGHDT, CDR2 YYEEEE. The CDR3 is 16 amino acids. V lost 0 bases, J lost 0 bases, and 12 bases lay in between. The CDR3 DNA reads TGTGCCAGCAGCTTGGCGGGAGCTGGATTGAACACTGAAGCTTTCTTT. As protein: CASSLAGAGLNTEAFF.

Here the CDR3 reads CASSQDTGGAPEKLFF. The DNA of the CDR3 is TGCGCCAGCAGCCAAGACACAGGGGGCGCCCCTGAAAAACTGTTTTTT. This rearrangement joins TRBV4-1 to TRBJ1-4, with 9 bases that match TRBD1. Per the germline V gene, CDR1 is MGHRA and CDR2 is YSYEKL. The CDR3 extends over 16 amino acids. Trimming cost V 0 bases and J 7 bases; bases outside gene matches: 6.

This clone was observed a handful of times. This chain joins TRBV10-1 and TRBJ2-7; D ambiguous. Germline V gene lookup returns CDR1 WNHNN and CDR2 SYGVQD (reference sequence). Deletions cut 2 bases from V and 0 bases from J, with 2 bases between. The CDR3 covers 12 residues. The CDR3 DNA is TGCGCCAGCAGTGAGACCTCCTACGAGCAGTACTTC. Translation: CASSETSYEQYF.

A note on this clone: The sample has other DNA sequences that encode this CDR3 too. The J gene is TRBJ1-1, the V gene TRBV2; D perhaps matches TRBD1 (5 bases). CDR3 length: 14 residues. The germline V gene encodes CDR1 SNHLY and CDR2 FYNNEI. V was cut by 5 bases and J by 2 bases, with 12 bases left in between. The CDR3 loop reads CASSPGRGNTEAFF. CDR3 sequence (DNA): TGTGCCAGCAGTCCGGGACGGGGAAACACTGAAGCTTTCTTT.

The chain joins TRBV7-9 to TRBJ1-1; possibly TRBD1 for D (6 bases). The CDR3 loop spans 18 amino acids. The V gene lost 0 bases and the J gene lost 6 bases, with 23 bases spanning the gap. Germline CDR1 is SEHNR and CDR2 is FQNEAQ (reference sequence). The CDR3 DNA follows: TGTGCCAGCAGCTTAGCGGGGGGCGGGGCCCCCCTTAGGGCTGAAGCTTTCTTT. As protein: CASSLAGGGAPLRAEAFF.

This clone was recorded a few times. The V call is TRBV5-1, the J call TRBJ1-1; 7 bases are shared with TRBD1. The length of the CDR3 is 16 residues. V dropped 6 bases and J dropped 2; count of bases not matched to a gene: 13. Per the germline V gene, CDR1 is SGHRS and CDR2 is YFSETQ. The CDR3 DNA sequence: TGCGCCAGCACCCCAGACAGGGCCGACTTCAACACTGAAGCTTTCTTT. Protein sequence: CASTPDRADFNTEAFF.

This chain joins TRBV4-1 and TRBJ2-3; TRBD2 might be the D (6 bases). V lost 4 bases and J 8 bases, leaving 22 bases between the germline ends. CDR3 length: 16 residues. Germline CDR1 and CDR2: MGHRA and YSYEKL. CDR3 bases: TGCGCCAGCAGCCGGGAGGACTTGGACCGAGGGCGTACGCAGTATTTT. Encoded protein: CASSREDLDRGRTQYF.

The chain is built from TRBV9 and TRBJ1-2, with 7 bases that match TRBD1. CDR1 is SGDLS and CDR2 is YYNGEE in the germline V gene. The ends lost 0 bases at V and 4 bases at J; junction bases unmatched: 3. The CDR3 length is 14 residues. The CDR3 DNA reads TGTGCCAGCAGCGTAGCGGCAGGGGGCTATGGCTACACCTTC. Protein sequence: CASSVAAGGYGYTF.

The rearrangement links TRBV11-2 to TRBJ2-1; TRBD2 aligns across 7 bases. This CDR3 has 16 residues. From germline, CDR1 is SGHAT and CDR2 FQNNGV. The junction had 3 bases not matched to a gene; V was cut back by 1 base and J by 0 bases. DNA of the CDR3: TGTGCCAGCAGCTTAGGCCGCGGGAGCTCCTACAATGAGCAGTTCTTC. Translated, it gives CASSLGRGSSYNEQFF. The entire variable domain, with the rest obtained from reference TRBV11-2 and TRBJ2-1, is as follows: EAGVAQSPRYKIIEKRQSVAFWCNPISGHATLYWYQQILGQGPKLLIQFQNNGVVDDSQLPKDRFSAERLKGVDSTLKIQPAKLEDSAVYLCASSLGRGSSYNEQFFGPGTRLTVL.

CDR3 nucleotides: TGTGCCAGCAGCGGGAGTAACACAGATACGCAGTATTTT. The encoded protein is CASSGSNTDTQYF. The chain recombines TRBV9 with TRBJ2-3; D remains unclear. Trimming stripped 3 bases from V and 2 bases from J, with 7 bases between. The CDR3 loop spans 13 amino acids. Per germline, CDR1 SGDLS and CDR2 YYNGEE.

CDR3 nucleotides: TGTGCCAGCAGCTTAGCGATTCCAGCGGGGTTCACAGATACGCAGTATTTT. This codes for CASSLAIPAGFTDTQYF. The chain has TRBV7-2 and TRBJ2-3, with TRBD2 matching over 7 bases. Germline CDR1 and CDR2: SGHTA and FQGNSA. The CDR3 loop spans 17 amino acids. The junction had 8 bases not matched to a gene; V was cut back by 0 bases and J by 2 bases.

In the case of this clone: Distinct nucleotide sequences in the sample also encode this CDR3. This CDR3 reads CASSQEGANTGELFF. CDR3 DNA sequence: TGCGCCAGCAGCCAAGAGGGGGCGAACACCGGGGAGCTGTTTTTT. This chain links TRBV4-1 with TRBJ2-2; possibly TRBD1 or TRBD2 for D (5 bases each). Germline lookup yields CDR1 MGHRA and CDR2 YSYEKL. CDR3 length: 15 amino acids. Trimming pared 0 bases from V and 0 bases from J, leaving 5 bases between.

The chain has TRBV6-5 and TRBJ2-1; D is unresolved. CDR3 length: 12 amino acids. Per the germline V gene, CDR1 is MNHEY and CDR2 is SVGAGI. V was trimmed by 9 bases and J by 7 bases, leaving 13 bases between them. DNA of the CDR3: TGTGCCAGTGGGCTCCCCCGGAATGAGCAGTTCTTC. It translates to CASGLPRNEQFF.

The J gene is TRBJ2-1, the V gene TRBV4-1, with D maybe TRBD2 (7 bases). Trimming pared 1 base from V and 15 bases from J, leaving 13 bases between. The CDR3 loop spans 12 amino acids. Germline CDR1 is MGHRA and CDR2 is YSYEKL. The CDR3 protein is CASSQGGGPRFF. The CDR3 DNA sequence: TGCGCCAGCAGCCAAGGGGGGGGGCCTCGGTTCTTC.

The table lists this clone with a count of one. The V call is TRBV9, the J call TRBJ1-3, with D uncertain. CDR1 and CDR2 from the germline V gene are SGDLS and YYNGEE. V was cut by 4 bases and J by 8 bases, with 16 bases left in between. The CDR3 contains 14 residues. The DNA for the CDR3 is TGTGCCAGCAGCTTTCGGTTGGACCGCCACACCATATATTTT. This sequence encodes CASSFRLDRHTIYF.